These 18 T cell receptor beta chains came from one sample sequenced in a study of blood T cell repertoires in COVID-19. The assay was immunoSEQ multiplex PCR, and TCRdb's table has in-frame clones only and misses some. The sample shows roughly 150,000 clones, about 89% of them seen only once. What was sequenced was peripheral blood. The receptors stem from a man aged 60 to 75 with acute or convalescent COVID-19.

CDR3 DNA: TGTGCCAGCAGCCAGGGTAGGGACAGGTCCTCTGGAAACACCATATATTTT. It yields the protein CASSQGRDRSSGNTIYF. V usage is TRBV4-2 and J usage is TRBJ1-3, with 8 bases lining up with TRBD1. Germline lookup yields CDR1 LGHNA and CDR2 YNFKEQ. This CDR3 is 17 amino acids long. V shed 3 bases and J 0 bases; nucleotides not matched to a gene: 7.

Regarding this clone: The sample holds other DNA sequences that translate to the same CDR3. The chain combines TRBV3-1 (or the pseudogene TRBV3-2) with TRBJ1-1; a possible D gene is TRBD1 (6 bases). Germline CDR1 LGHDT, CDR2 YNNKEL (reference sequence). This CDR3 comprises 13 residues. V was cut by 3 bases and J by 1 base, with 6 bases left in between. The CDR3 spells CASSQDRNTEAFF. Written as DNA, the CDR3 is TGTGCCAGCAGCCAGGACAGGAACACTGAAGCTTTCTTT.

The rearrangement links TRBV19 to TRBJ2-7; 8 bases match TRBD2. Germline V CDR1 and CDR2: LNHDA, SQIVND (reference sequence). Trimming at V came to 7 bases and at J to 4 bases, leaving 6 bases not matched to a gene. This CDR3 region has 13 residues. In DNA, the CDR3 is TGTGCCAGTACCGGGGGGGCCCGTTACGAGCAGTACTTC. As protein: CASTGGARYEQYF.

J is TRBJ2-3 and V is TRBV2; no definite D call. Trimming pared 1 base from V and 8 bases from J, leaving 10 bases between. Germline loops: CDR1 SNHLY, CDR2 FYNNEI. This CDR3 region has 13 residues. The CDR3 region is CASSEDRMRTQYF. CDR3 DNA sequence: TGTGCCAGCAGTGAAGACCGTATGCGTACGCAGTATTTT. The full variable domain, its missing parts supplied by reference TRBV2 and TRBJ2-3, is EPEVTQTPSHQVTQMGQEVILRCVPISNHLYFYWYRQILGQKVEFLVSFYNNEISEKSEIFDDQFSVERPDGSNFTLKIRSTKLEDSAMYFCASSEDRMRTQYFGPGTRLTVL.

The rearrangement links TRBV30 to TRBJ1-2; perhaps TRBD1 as D (5 bases). The CDR3 is 14 residues long. From germline, CDR1 is GTSNPN and CDR2 SVGIG (reference sequence). Trimming stripped 6 bases from V and 1 base from J, with 15 bases between. Here the CDR3 reads CACSTASFNYGYTF. Written as DNA, the CDR3 is TGTGCCTGTTCGACAGCCTCGTTTAACTATGGCTACACCTTC.

This sequence joins TRBV2 and TRBJ2-6; TRBD1 matches 8 bases. Unmatched junction bases numbered 11, after V lost 7 bases and J lost 0 bases. The CDR3 totals 18 residues. Germline V gene lookup returns CDR1 SNHLY and CDR2 FYNNEI. The chain's CDR3 is CASNRMTGATSGANVLTF. The CDR3 DNA is TGTGCCAGCAATAGAATGACAGGGGCGACCTCTGGGGCCAACGTCCTGACTTTC.

The rearrangement uses TRBV29-1 and TRBJ1-5; 7 nucleotides align to TRBD1. The V segment lost 5 bases and the J segment 3 bases; nucleotides outside the gene matches: 4. The CDR3 has 13 residues. Germline V gene sequence: CDR1 SQVTM, CDR2 ANQGSEA. The CDR3 DNA is TGCAGCGTTCGACAGGGAATCAATCAGCCCCAGCATTTT. Its protein is CSVRQGINQPQHF.

The rearrangement links TRBV5-8 to TRBJ2-7; the match to TRBD1 covers 10 bases. The germline gives CDR1 SGHTS, CDR2 YDEGEE. The V segment lost 2 bases and the J segment 3 bases; nucleotides outside the gene matches: 2. This CDR3 region has 14 residues. The CDR3 DNA reads TGTGCCAGCAGCTTAAGGGACAGGGGCTACGAGCAGTACTTC. Translation: CASSLRDRGYEQYF.

The chain combines TRBV5-6 with TRBJ1-4; D possibly corresponds to TRBD1 (6 bases). CDR3 size: 13 residues. V shed 2 bases and J shed 6 bases, with 8 bases lying between them. Germline V CDR1 and CDR2: SGHDT, YYEEEE. The CDR3, as DNA: TGTGCCAGCAGCTTTGGGGGCTATGAAAAACTGTTTTTT. Residues: CASSFGGYEKLFF. Full variable domain (rest looked up from reference TRBV5-6 and TRBJ1-4): DAGVTQSPTHLIKTRGQQVTLRCSPKSGHDTVSWYQQALGQGPQFIFQYYEEEERQRGNFPDRFSGHQFPNYSSELNVNALLLGDSALYLCASSFGGYEKLFFGSGTQLSVL.

The genes are TRBV4-3 and TRBJ1-2, with a possible D match to TRBD1 (5 bases). V lost 0 bases and J lost 0, with 11 bases in between. Germline V gene lookup returns CDR1 LGHNA and CDR2 YSLEER. This CDR3 has 16 residues. CDR3 sequence: CASSQDRGTTNYGYTF. In DNA form, the CDR3 reads TGCGCCAGCAGCCAAGATAGGGGTACCACTAACTATGGCTACACCTTC.

This clone was seen once. The chain is built from TRBV5-8 and TRBJ1-2, with TRBD1 as a possible D gene (5 bases). Deletions cut 1 base from V and 7 bases from J, with 14 bases between. The CDR3 is 14 residues long. The germline CDR1 and CDR2 sequences are SGHTS and YDEGEE. Written as DNA, the CDR3 is TGTGCCAGCAGCTTGTATGCAGGGAAGGGTGGCTACACCTTC. As protein: CASSLYAGKGGYTF.

The chain joins TRBV7-2 to TRBJ2-3; D not resolved. CDR1 and CDR2 (germline): SGHTA, FQGNSA. V lost 5 bases and J 2 bases, leaving 8 bases between the germline ends. CDR3 length: 13 residues. The CDR3 loop is CASSPSITDTQYF. The DNA for the CDR3 is TGTGCCAGCAGCCCCTCTATCACAGATACGCAGTATTTT.

The rearrangement joins TRBV6-1 to TRBJ1-2, with 7 bases matching TRBD1. Trimming cost V 2 bases and J 2 bases; bases outside gene matches: 2. Per germline, CDR1 MNHNS and CDR2 SASEGT. CDR3 size: 14 residues. This CDR3 reads CASSEMDRNYGYTF. DNA for the CDR3: TGTGCCAGCAGTGAAATGGACAGGAACTATGGCTACACCTTC.

V and J are TRBV2 and TRBJ1-4; D may be TRBD1 (5 bases). This CDR3 spans 14 amino acids. Germline V lookup: CDR1 SNHLY, CDR2 FYNNEI. Trimming left V 6 bases short and J 10 bases short, with 18 bases between. In nucleotides, the CDR3 is TGTGCCAGCAGGGAAACAGGTCTAGTTGGAAAACTGTTTTTT. The encoded protein is CASRETGLVGKLFF. The full variable domain, its missing parts supplied by reference TRBV2 and TRBJ1-4, is EPEVTQTPSHQVTQMGQEVILRCVPISNHLYFYWYRQILGQKVEFLVSFYNNEISEKSEIFDDQFSVERPDGSNFTLKIRSTKLEDSAMYFCASRETGLVGKLFFGSGTQLSVL.

This clone was seen just once. The chain is built from TRBV3-1 (or the pseudogene TRBV3-2) and TRBJ2-3; D might be TRBD1 (6 bases). V was cut by 1 base and J by 0 bases, with 11 bases left in between. From germline, CDR1 is LGHDT and CDR2 YNNKEL (reference sequence). The CDR3 covers 16 residues. CDR3 residues: CASSQGRQASTDTQYF. The DNA for the CDR3 is TGTGCCAGCAGCCAAGGACGACAGGCGAGCACAGATACGCAGTATTTT.

CDR3 sequence (DNA): TGTGCCAGCAGCTTGTCTGGGACAGGGGGCCTCTTTGGAAACACCATATATTTT. Translation gives CASSLSGTGGLFGNTIYF. V is TRBV5-5 and J is TRBJ1-3, with 12 bases aligning to TRBD1. CDR3 size: 18 residues. Per the germline V gene, CDR1 is SGHKS and CDR2 is YYEKEE (reference sequence). The V and J ends lost 1 base and 3 bases, in that order; junction bases with no gene match: 8.

J is TRBJ2-1 and V is TRBV30, with a possible D match to TRBD2 (6 bases). Trimming left V 3 bases short and J 4 bases short, with 16 bases between. The CDR3 runs 15 residues. CDR1 is GTSNPN and CDR2 is SVGIG in the germline V gene (reference sequence). CDR3 bases: TGTGCCTGGAGGGCGCGGGAAAGACAATACAATGAGCAGTTCTTC. This codes for CAWRARERQYNEQFF.

The chain joins TRBV18 to TRBJ1-5; tentatively, D is TRBD1 (6 bases). Trimming cost V 3 bases and J 3 bases, with 9 bases left between them. This CDR3 has 14 residues. Germline V gene sequence: CDR1 KGHSH, CDR2 LQKENI. The CDR3 coding sequence is TGTGCCAGCTCACCGACAGGAGACAATCAGCCCCAGCATTTT. It encodes CASSPTGDNQPQHF.